The 2 T cell receptor beta chains presented below share a single source sample, sequenced in a study of cytomegalovirus exposure and HLA in healthy donors. The PCR ran on 60 Vbeta and 13 Jbeta primers. Libraries were prepared by immunoSEQ multiplex PCR; TCRdb keeps only in-frame clonotypes and omits some of them. Of roughly 120,000 clones listed, around 77% are singletons. The sample comprised PBMCs. The receptors were sampled from a human donor in good health.

The V call is TRBV10-1, the J call TRBJ1-4; 7 bases are shared with TRBD1. The CDR3 is made up of 13 amino acids. Germline CDR1 and CDR2: WNHNN and SYGVQD (reference sequence). V gave up 4 bases and J gave up 7 bases; unmatched junction bases: 3. The CDR3 DNA is TGCGCCAGCAGTGGACAGGGTGGTGAAAAACTGTTTTTT. Translation gives CASSGQGGEKLFF.

The chain carries TRBV18 and TRBJ2-3; 8 bases match TRBD1. The CDR3 is 17 residues long. Trimming took 4 bases from V and 3 from J; bases not matched to a gene: 12. Germline CDR1 reads KGHSH; CDR2 reads LQKENI. The CDR3 sequence is CASSRGNRGLWTDTQYF. The DNA of the CDR3 is TGTGCCAGCTCACGGGGAAACAGGGGGTTGTGGACAGATACGCAGTATTTT.